Presented here are 5 T cell receptor beta chains from one specimen sequenced in a study of neurological immune-mediated disorders (dated 2019 in TCRdb). The method behind the library was 5' RACE. Instrument on record: Illumina HiSeq 2500. TCRdb applied fastp at Q25 and MiXCR to the public reads, then kept only in-frame beta chains. Each entry is one CDR3 protein sequence, shown with its most common DNA and genes. The sample table contains 45,000 to 60,000 distinct CDR3 sequences; only one count was recorded for about 2.5% of them. Of the sample, around 2.8% is held by the ten largest clones. The source material was PBMCs. The receptors here all came from a man aged 50-59 years with multiple sclerosis.

This clonotype was seen ten or more times. The chain joins TRBV25-1 to TRBJ2-5; possible D gene TRBD2, 6 bases. Germline CDR1 and CDR2: MGHDK and SYGVNS. CDR3 length: 13 residues. Trimming cost V 3 bases and J 4 bases, with 9 bases left between them. The CDR3 DNA is TGTGCCAGCAGTGAGGGAGGCGCAGAGACCCAGTACTTC. This codes for CASSEGGAETQYF.

In its sample, this clonotype was seen many times. The rearrangement links TRBV4-3 to TRBJ2-3, with D perhaps given as TRBD1 or TRBD2 (5 bases each). The CDR3 is 16 amino acids. CDR1 is LGHNA, CDR2 YSLEER, per germline. Trimming pared 0 bases from V and 1 base from J, leaving 11 bases between. The CDR3 spells CASSQDLRGRTDTQYF. The CDR3 DNA is TGCGCCAGCAGCCAAGATCTGAGGGGACGCACAGATACGCAGTATTTT.

The table lists this clonotype with many counts. The rearrangement joins TRBV5-1 to TRBJ1-1; no clear D. Between the trimmed V and J ends, which lost 1 base and 1 base, there was a span of 11 bases. The CDR3 has 15 amino acids. Germline V lookup: CDR1 SGHRS, CDR2 YFSETQ. The CDR3 bases are TGCGCCAGCAGCTTGACGGGGAATTGGAACACTGAAGCTTTCTTT. It translates to CASSLTGNWNTEAFF.

The sample holds many counts of this clonotype. The CDR3 sequence is CASSQEALTQETQYF. For the CDR3, the DNA is TGCGCCAGCAGCCAAGAGGCGTTGACTCAAGAGACCCAGTACTTC. The chain combines TRBV4-3 with TRBJ2-5; D is ambiguous. V was cut by 0 bases and J by 2 bases, with 10 bases left in between. Germline V lookup: CDR1 LGHNA, CDR2 YSLEER. The CDR3 length is 15 residues.

This clonotype was counted many times. The chain couples TRBV4-1 to TRBJ2-1, with a tentative D call TRBD1 (5 bases). This CDR3 region has 16 residues. V lost 4 bases, J lost 0 bases, and 13 bases lay in between. Germline loops: CDR1 MGHRA, CDR2 YSYEKL. For the CDR3, the DNA is TGCGCCAGCAGCCGACAGCCCCGACGCTCCTACAATGAGCAGTTCTTC. Translating gives CASSRQPRRSYNEQFF.